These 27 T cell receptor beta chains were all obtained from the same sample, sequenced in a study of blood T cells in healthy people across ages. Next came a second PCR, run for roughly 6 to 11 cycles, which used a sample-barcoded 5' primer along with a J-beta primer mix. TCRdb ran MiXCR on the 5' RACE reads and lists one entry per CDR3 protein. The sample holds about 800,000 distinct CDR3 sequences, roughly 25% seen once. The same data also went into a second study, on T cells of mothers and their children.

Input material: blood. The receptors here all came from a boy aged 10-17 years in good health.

CDR3 DNA sequence: TGTGCCAGCAGTCGACAGGGGGAATACAATGAGCAGTTCTTC. It is translated as CASSRQGEYNEQFF. The chain carries TRBV6-5 and TRBJ2-1, with 9 bases identical to TRBD1. The trim removed 5 bases at V and 4 bases at J, leaving 3 bases unmatched. Germline assignment: CDR1 MNHEY and CDR2 SVGAGI. This CDR3 is built from 14 residues.

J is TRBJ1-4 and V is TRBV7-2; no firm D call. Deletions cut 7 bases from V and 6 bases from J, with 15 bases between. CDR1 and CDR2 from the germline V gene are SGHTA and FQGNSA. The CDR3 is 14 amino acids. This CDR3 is CASTALGRDEKLFF. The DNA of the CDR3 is TGTGCCAGCACCGCCCTGGGGAGGGATGAAAAACTGTTTTTT.

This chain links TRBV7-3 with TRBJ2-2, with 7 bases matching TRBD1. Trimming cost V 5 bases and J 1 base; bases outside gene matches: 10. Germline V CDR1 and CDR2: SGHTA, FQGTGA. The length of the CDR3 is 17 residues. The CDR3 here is CASSRLGGAGNTGELFF. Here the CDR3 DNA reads TGTGCCAGCAGCCGCCTAGGGGGCGCGGGGAACACCGGGGAGCTGTTTTTT.

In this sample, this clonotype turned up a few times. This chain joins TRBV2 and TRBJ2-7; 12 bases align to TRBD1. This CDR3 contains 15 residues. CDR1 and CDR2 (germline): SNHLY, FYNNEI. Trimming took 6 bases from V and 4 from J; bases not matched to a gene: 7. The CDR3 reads CASRRQGQGAYEQYF. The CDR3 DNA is TGTGCCAGCAGGAGGCAGGGACAGGGGGCTTACGAGCAGTACTTC.

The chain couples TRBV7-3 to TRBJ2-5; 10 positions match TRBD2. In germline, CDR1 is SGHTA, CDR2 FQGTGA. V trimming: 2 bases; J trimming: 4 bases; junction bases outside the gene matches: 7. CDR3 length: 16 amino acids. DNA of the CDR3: TGTGCCAGCAGCTTATCGGTAGCGGGAGGTGTAGAGACCCAGTACTTC. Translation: CASSLSVAGGVETQYF. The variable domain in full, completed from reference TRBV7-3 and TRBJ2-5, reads GAGVSQTPSNKVTEKGKYVELRCDPISGHTALYWYRQSLGQGPEFLIYFQGTGAADDSGLPNDRFFAVRPEGSVSTLKIQRTERGDSAVYLCASSLSVAGGVETQYFGPGTRLLVL.

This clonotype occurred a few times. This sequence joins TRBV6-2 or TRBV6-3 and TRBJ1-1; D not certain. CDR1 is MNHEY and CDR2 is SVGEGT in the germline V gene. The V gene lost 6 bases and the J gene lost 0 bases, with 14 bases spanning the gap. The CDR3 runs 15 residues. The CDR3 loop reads CASRSSRAMNTEAFF. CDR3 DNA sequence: TGTGCCAGCAGGTCCTCCCGGGCCATGAACACTGAAGCTTTCTTT.

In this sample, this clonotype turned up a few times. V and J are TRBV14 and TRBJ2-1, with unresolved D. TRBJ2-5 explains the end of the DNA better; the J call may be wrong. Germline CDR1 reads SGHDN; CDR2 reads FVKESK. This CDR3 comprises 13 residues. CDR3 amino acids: CASSQGASQTQYF. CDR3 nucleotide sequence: TGTGCCAGCAGCCAAGGAGCGTCGCAGACCCAGTACTTC.

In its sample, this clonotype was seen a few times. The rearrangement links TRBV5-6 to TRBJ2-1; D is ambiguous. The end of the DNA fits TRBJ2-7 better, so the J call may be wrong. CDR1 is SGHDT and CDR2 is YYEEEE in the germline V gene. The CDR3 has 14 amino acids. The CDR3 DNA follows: TGTGCCAGCAGCTTGATGGACCCAGCCTACGAGCAGTACTTC. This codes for CASSLMDPAYEQYF.

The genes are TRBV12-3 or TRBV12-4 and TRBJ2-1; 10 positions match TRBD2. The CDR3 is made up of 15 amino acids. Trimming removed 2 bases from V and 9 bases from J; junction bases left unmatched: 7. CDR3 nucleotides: TGTGCCAGCAGTTTAAACCAAGCGGGGGGGAGTGAGCAGTTCTTC. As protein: CASSLNQAGGSEQFF.

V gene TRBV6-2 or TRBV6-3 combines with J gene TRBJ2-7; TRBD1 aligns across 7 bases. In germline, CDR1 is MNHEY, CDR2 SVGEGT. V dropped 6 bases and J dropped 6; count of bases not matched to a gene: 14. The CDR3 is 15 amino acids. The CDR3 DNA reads TGTGCCAGCAGAGGGAGAGGGACAGTCCGAGGCGAGCAGTACTTC. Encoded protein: CASRGRGTVRGEQYF.

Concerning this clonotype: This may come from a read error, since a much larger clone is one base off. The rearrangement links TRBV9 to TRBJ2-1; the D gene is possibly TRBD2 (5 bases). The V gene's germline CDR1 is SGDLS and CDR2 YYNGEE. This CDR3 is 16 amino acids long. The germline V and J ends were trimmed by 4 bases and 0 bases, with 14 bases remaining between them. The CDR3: CASSLRSRGSYNEQFF. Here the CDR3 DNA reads TGTGCCAGCAGCTTACGCTCCCGGGGCTCCTACAATGAGCAGTTCTTC.

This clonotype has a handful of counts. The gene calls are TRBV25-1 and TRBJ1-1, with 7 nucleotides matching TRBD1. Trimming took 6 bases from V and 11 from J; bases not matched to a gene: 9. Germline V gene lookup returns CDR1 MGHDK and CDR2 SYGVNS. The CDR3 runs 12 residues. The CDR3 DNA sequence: TGTGCCAGCAGCCAGGGGGAATCTTTGGCTTTCTTT. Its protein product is CASSQGESLAFF. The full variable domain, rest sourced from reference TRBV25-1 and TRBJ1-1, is EADIYQTPRYLVIGTGKKITLECSQTMGHDKMYWYQQDPGMELHLIHYSYGVNSTEKGDLSSESTVSRIRTEHFPLTLESARPSHTSQYLCASSQGESLAFFGQGTRLTVV.

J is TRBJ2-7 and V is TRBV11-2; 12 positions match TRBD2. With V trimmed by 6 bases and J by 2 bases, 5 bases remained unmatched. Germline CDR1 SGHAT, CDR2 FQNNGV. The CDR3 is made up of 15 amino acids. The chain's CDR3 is CASSFTSGGPYEQYF. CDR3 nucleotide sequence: TGTGCCAGCAGTTTCACTAGCGGGGGGCCCTACGAGCAGTACTTC.

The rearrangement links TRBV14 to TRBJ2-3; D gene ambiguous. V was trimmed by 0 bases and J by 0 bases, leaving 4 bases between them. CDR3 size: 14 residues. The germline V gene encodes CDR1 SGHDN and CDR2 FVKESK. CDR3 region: CASSQEISTDTQYF. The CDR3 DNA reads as TGTGCCAGCAGCCAAGAAATAAGCACAGATACGCAGTATTTT.

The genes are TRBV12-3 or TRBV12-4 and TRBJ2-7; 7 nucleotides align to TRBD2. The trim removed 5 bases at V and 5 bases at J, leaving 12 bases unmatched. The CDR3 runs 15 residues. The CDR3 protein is CASSPFVMAGDEQYF. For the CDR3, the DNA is TGTGCCAGCAGTCCCTTCGTGATGGCGGGAGACGAGCAGTACTTC.

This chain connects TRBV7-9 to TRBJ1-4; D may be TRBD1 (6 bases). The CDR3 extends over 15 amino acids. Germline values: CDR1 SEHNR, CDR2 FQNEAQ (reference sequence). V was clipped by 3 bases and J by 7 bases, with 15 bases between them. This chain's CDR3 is CASSFRGGKAEKLFF. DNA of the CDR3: TGTGCCAGCAGCTTTCGGGGGGGCAAGGCTGAAAAACTGTTTTTT.

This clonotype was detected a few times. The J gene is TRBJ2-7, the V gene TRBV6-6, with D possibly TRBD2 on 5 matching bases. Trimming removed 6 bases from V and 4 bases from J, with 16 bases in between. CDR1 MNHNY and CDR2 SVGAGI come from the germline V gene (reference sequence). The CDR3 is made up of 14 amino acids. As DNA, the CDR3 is TGTGCCAGCAGCCAGCTACCGAGCGGTTACGAGCAGTACTTC. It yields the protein CASSQLPSGYEQYF.

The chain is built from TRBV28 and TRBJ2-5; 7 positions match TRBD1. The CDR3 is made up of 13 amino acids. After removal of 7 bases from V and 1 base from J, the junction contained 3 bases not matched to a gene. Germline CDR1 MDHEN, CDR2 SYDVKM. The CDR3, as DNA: TGTGCCAGCACCCGGGACAGCCAAGAGACCCAGTACTTC. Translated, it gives CASTRDSQETQYF. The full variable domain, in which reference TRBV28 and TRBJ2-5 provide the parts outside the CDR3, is DVKVTQSSRYLVKRTGEKVFLECVQDMDHENMFWYRQDPGLGLRLIYFSYDVKMKEKGDIPEGYSVSREKKERFSLILESASTNQTSMYLCASTRDSQETQYFGPGTRLLVL.

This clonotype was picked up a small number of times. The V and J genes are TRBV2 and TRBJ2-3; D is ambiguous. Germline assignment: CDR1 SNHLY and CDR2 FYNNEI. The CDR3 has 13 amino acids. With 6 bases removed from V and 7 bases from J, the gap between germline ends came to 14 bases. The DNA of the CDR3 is TGTGCCAGCAGGGCCGCCGGGCGAAATACGCAGTATTTT. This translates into CASRAAGRNTQYF.

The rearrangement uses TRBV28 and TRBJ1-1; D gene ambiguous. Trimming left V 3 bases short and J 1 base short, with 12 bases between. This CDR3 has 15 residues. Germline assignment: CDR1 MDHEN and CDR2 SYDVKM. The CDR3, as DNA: TGTGCCAGCAGTTTTTTTGGACGGACGAACACTGAAGCTTTCTTT. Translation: CASSFFGRTNTEAFF.

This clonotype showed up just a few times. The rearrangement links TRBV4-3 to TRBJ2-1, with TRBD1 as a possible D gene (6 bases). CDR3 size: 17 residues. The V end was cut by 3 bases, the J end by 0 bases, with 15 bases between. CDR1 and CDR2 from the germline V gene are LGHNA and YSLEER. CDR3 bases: TGCGCCAGCAGCCATCAACCCGACAGGAGCTCCTACAATGAGCAGTTCTTC. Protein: CASSHQPDRSSYNEQFF.

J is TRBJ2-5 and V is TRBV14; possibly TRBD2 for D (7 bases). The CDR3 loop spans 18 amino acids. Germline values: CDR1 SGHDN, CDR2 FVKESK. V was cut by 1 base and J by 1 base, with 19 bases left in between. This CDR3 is CASSQVRGASGGQETQYF. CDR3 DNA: TGTGCCAGCAGCCAAGTAAGGGGGGCTAGCGGCGGCCAAGAGACCCAGTACTTC. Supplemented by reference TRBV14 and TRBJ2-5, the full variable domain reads EAGVTQFPSHSVIEKGQTVTLRCDPISGHDNLYWYRRVMGKEIKFLLHFVKESKQDESGMPNNRFLAERTGGTYSTLKVQPAELEDSGVYFCASSQVRGASGGQETQYFGPGTRLLVL.

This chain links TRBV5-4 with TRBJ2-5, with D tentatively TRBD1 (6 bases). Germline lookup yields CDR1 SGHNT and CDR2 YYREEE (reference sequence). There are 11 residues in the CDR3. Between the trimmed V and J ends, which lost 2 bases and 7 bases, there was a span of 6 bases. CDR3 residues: CASSLQGTQYF. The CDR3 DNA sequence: TGTGCCAGCAGCTTACAGGGGACCCAGTACTTC.

CDR3 sequence: CASSQDYGTGDEQYF. DNA of the CDR3: TGCGCCAGCAGCCAAGATTACGGGACAGGGGACGAGCAGTACTTC. This chain joins TRBV4-3 and TRBJ2-5, with TRBD1 matching over 10 bases. The assigned J gene may be wrong: the sequence end matches TRBJ2-7 better. CDR1 and CDR2 from the germline V gene are LGHNA and YSLEER. The CDR3 length is 15 residues.

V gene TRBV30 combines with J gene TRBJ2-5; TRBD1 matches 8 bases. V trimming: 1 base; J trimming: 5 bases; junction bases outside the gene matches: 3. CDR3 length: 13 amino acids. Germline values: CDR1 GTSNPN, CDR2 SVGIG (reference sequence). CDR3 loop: CAWSAGGWETQYF. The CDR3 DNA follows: TGTGCCTGGAGTGCAGGGGGCTGGGAGACCCAGTACTTC.

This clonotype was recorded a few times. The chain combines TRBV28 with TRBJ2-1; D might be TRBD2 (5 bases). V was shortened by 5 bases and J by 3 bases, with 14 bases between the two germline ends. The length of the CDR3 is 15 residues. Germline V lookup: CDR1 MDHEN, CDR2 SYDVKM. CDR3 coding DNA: TGTGCCAGCAGTCACTTACGGGATATCTACAATGAGCAGTTCTTC. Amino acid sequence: CASSHLRDIYNEQFF.

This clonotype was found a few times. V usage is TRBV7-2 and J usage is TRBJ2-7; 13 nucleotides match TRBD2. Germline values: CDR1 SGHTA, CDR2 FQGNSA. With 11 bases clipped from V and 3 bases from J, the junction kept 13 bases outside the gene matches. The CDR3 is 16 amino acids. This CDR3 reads CAGSGLAGEWNYEQYF. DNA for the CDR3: TGTGCCGGCTCAGGACTAGCGGGAGAATGGAACTACGAGCAGTACTTC.